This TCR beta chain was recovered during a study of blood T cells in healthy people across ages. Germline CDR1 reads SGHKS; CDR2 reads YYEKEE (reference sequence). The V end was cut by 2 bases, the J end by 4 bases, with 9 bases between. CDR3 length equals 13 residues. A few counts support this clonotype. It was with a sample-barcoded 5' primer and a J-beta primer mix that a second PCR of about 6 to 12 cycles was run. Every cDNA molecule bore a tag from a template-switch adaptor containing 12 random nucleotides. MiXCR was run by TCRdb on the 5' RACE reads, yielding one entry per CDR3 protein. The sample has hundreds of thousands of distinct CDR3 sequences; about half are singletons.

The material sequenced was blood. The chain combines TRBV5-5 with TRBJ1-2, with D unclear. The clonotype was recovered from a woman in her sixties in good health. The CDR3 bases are TGTGCCAGCAGCTTAGAAGAAAGCTATGGCTACACCTTC. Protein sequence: CASSLEESYGYTF.